What follows are 21 T cell receptor beta chains derived from one specimen sequenced in a study of blood T cell repertoires in COVID-19. Sequenced by immunoSEQ multiplex PCR; TCRdb stores in-frame clones only, minus some. The sample contains around 100,000 clones, 75% to 90% of which appear only once. Sequences were obtained from peripheral blood. These TCRs come from a woman aged 55-75 years with COVID-19, enrolled during active disease.

The V and J genes are TRBV21-1 and TRBJ1-4; the listed D gene, TRBD1, was not tested against the DNA. TRBV21-1 is designated a pseudogene. CDR3 length: 19 amino acids. CDR3 sequence reads: CASSKKRSRDRGENEKLFF. The CDR3 bases are TGTGCCAGCAGCAAAAAAAGGTCCCGGGACAGGGGAGAAAATGAAAAACTGTTTTTT.

The CDR3 sequence: CASSLAGGGDTEAFF. The CDR3 coding sequence is TGCGCCAGCAGCTTGGCCGGGGGTGGGGACACTGAAGCTTTCTTT. This chain joins TRBV5-1 and TRBJ1-1; TRBD1 is a possible D gene (5 bases). In germline, CDR1 is SGHRS, CDR2 YFSETQ. CDR3 length equals 15 residues. Trimming took 0 bases from V and 3 from J, leaving 12 bases between them.

The chain couples TRBV7-6 to TRBJ2-1; D is perhaps TRBD2 (5 bases). Germline CDR1 reads SGHVS; CDR2 reads FNYEAQ. V gave up 1 base and J gave up 8 bases, with 9 bases separating them. The CDR3 has 13 residues. This CDR3 reads CASSLVWGDEQFF. The CDR3 DNA is TGTGCCAGCAGCTTAGTGTGGGGAGATGAGCAGTTCTTC.

The V gene is TRBV10-3, the J gene TRBJ1-6; the match to TRBD1 covers 9 bases. J lost 9 bases, V lost 6 bases, and 6 bases had no gene match. The CDR3 runs to 14 residues. Germline loops: CDR1 ENHRY, CDR2 SYGVKD. CDR3 amino acids: CAIRGTGNSSPLHF. DNA for the CDR3: TGTGCCATCAGGGGGACAGGGAATTCTTCACCCCTCCACTTT.

This chain connects TRBV19 to TRBJ1-5; D not resolved. Germline V gives CDR1 LNHDA, CDR2 SQIVND (reference sequence). This CDR3 is built from 18 residues. The germline V and J ends were trimmed by 2 bases and 0 bases, with 17 bases remaining between them. The CDR3: CASSIIVGRLFSNQPQHF. CDR3 bases: TGTGCCAGTAGTATAATCGTCGGGAGACTCTTTAGCAATCAGCCCCAGCATTTT. The full variable domain, with the rest looked up from reference TRBV19 and TRBJ1-5, is DGGITQSPKYLFRKEGQNVTLSCEQNLNHDAMYWYRQDPGQGLRLIYYSQIVNDFQKGDIAEGYSVSREKKESFPLTVTSAQKNPTAFYLCASSIIVGRLFSNQPQHFGDGTRLSIL.

The V and J genes are TRBV5-1 and TRBJ2-1; 11 bases are shared with TRBD2. The J segment lost 6 bases and the V segment lost 2 bases, leaving 19 bases of the junction unmatched. The CDR3 runs to 20 residues. Germline V gene lookup returns CDR1 SGHRS and CDR2 YFSETQ. The CDR3 nucleotides are TGCGCCAGCAGCTTTATACGGGTAGCGGGGGGGCTACAGTTAGGCAATGAGCAGTTCTTC. As protein: CASSFIRVAGGLQLGNEQFF. The complete variable domain, with remaining parts taken from reference TRBV5-1 and TRBJ2-1, reads KAGVTQTPRYLIKTRGQQVTLSCSPISGHRSVSWYQQTPGQGLQFLFEYFSETQRNKGNFPGRFSGRQFSNSRSEMNVSTLELGDSALYLCASSFIRVAGGLQLGNEQFFGPGTRLTVL.

This chain joins TRBV29-1 and TRBJ1-1, with D possibly TRBD1 on 5 matching bases. This CDR3 contains 14 residues. Germline values: CDR1 SQVTM, CDR2 ANQGSEA. The V gene lost 3 bases and the J gene lost 4 bases, with 15 bases spanning the gap. The CDR3 sequence is CSVDRSIDSTEAFF. Here the CDR3 DNA reads TGCAGCGTTGACAGGTCCATAGACAGCACTGAAGCTTTCTTT.

This chain joins TRBV6-5 and TRBJ1-3, with 7 bases that match TRBD1. Germline CDR1 reads MNHEY; CDR2 reads SVGAGI. The V gene end was trimmed by 5 bases and the J gene end by 4 bases; junction bases not matched to a gene: 2. The CDR3 has 13 amino acids. The CDR3 protein is CASSPTGGNTIYF. CDR3 in DNA: TGTGCCAGCAGTCCGACAGGGGGAAACACCATATATTTT.

This clone was counted once. The gene calls are TRBV7-9 and TRBJ2-1; 7 nucleotides line up with TRBD2. This CDR3 is built from 14 residues. The germline gives CDR1 SEHNR, CDR2 FQNEAQ (reference sequence). Germline trimming cut 4 bases from V and 6 bases from J; bases unmatched to any gene: 6. The CDR3 loop reads CASSYGLEPNEQFF. For the CDR3, the DNA is TGTGCCAGCAGCTATGGACTAGAGCCCAATGAGCAGTTCTTC.

This sequence joins TRBV27 and TRBJ1-2; possibly TRBD1 for D (6 bases). The CDR3 has 17 residues. The V end was cut by 6 bases, the J end by 4 bases, with 24 bases between. Looked up from germline, CDR1 is MNHEY and CDR2 is SMNVEV (reference sequence). This chain's CDR3 is CASSPTLKSGQFYGYTF. CDR3 DNA: TGTGCCAGCAGCCCAACCTTAAAATCAGGACAGTTCTATGGCTACACCTTC.

CDR3 sequence: CASSSRDRDDEQFF. CDR3 DNA: TGCGCCAGCAGCTCCCGGGACAGGGACGATGAGCAGTTCTTC. The chain couples TRBV4-1 to TRBJ2-1; 9 bases are a match to TRBD1. After removal of 5 bases from V and 8 bases from J, the junction contained 7 bases not matched to a gene. CDR3 length: 14 amino acids. Germline lookup yields CDR1 MGHRA and CDR2 YSYEKL.

This clone was picked up one time. The chain is built from TRBV15 and TRBJ1-1; 7 positions match TRBD1. CDR3 length equals 15 residues. The V gene's germline CDR1 is LNHNV and CDR2 YYDKDF (reference sequence). V dropped 6 bases and J dropped 3; count of bases not matched to a gene: 10. The chain's CDR3 is CATRLGQAGHTEAFF. The CDR3, as DNA: TGTGCCACCAGACTCGGACAGGCCGGGCACACTGAAGCTTTCTTT. Drawing the rest from reference TRBV15 and TRBJ1-1, the complete variable domain is DAMVIQNPRYQVTQFGKPVTLSCSQTLNHNVMYWYQQKSSQAPKLLFHYYDKDFNNEADTPDNFQSRRPNTSFCFLDIRSPGLGDTAMYLCATRLGQAGHTEAFFGQGTRLTVV.

The rearrangement uses TRBV2 and TRBJ1-2, with D perhaps matching TRBD1 (6 bases). Germline assignment: CDR1 SNHLY and CDR2 FYNNEI. The CDR3 sequence is 13 residues long. V was clipped by 9 bases and J by 8 bases, with 19 bases between them. In nucleotides, the CDR3 is TGTGCCAGAGAAGGACAGACCTCTACGGGCTACACCTTC. Its translation is CAREGQTSTGYTF.

This sequence joins TRBV5-3 and TRBJ1-2; possibly TRBD1 for D (6 bases). TRBV5-3 is recorded as an ORF, its role being uncertain. The CDR3 consists of 14 residues. Deletions cut 4 bases from V and 4 bases from J, with 14 bases between. CDR3 region: CARSTSTTGYGYTF. The CDR3 region has the DNA TGTGCCAGAAGCACCTCAACGACAGGCTATGGCTACACCTTC.

The chain has TRBV6-5 and TRBJ1-4, with 7 positions matching TRBD1. Germline-derived CDR1 and CDR2 are MNHEY and SVGAGI. This CDR3 is 15 amino acids long. V trimming: 4 bases; J trimming: 4 bases; junction bases outside the gene matches: 6. CDR3 sequence reads: CASSSHRGFNEKLFF. CDR3 DNA: TGTGCCAGCAGTTCGCACAGGGGTTTTAATGAAAAACTGTTTTTT.

This chain links TRBV19 with TRBJ1-1; TRBD1 agrees at 8 bases. This CDR3 region has 15 residues. Germline-derived CDR1 and CDR2 are LNHDA and SQIVND (reference sequence). The V and J ends lost 4 bases and 1 base, in that order; junction bases with no gene match: 5. CDR3 sequence: CASSRADRENTEAFF. The DNA for the CDR3 is TGTGCCAGTAGTAGGGCGGACAGGGAGAACACTGAAGCTTTCTTT.

The CDR3 DNA sequence: TGTGCCAGCAGCTTAGACAGGGCGCGTGGCTACACCTTC. This sequence encodes CASSLDRARGYTF. This rearrangement joins TRBV11-2 to TRBJ1-2; maybe TRBD1 (5 bases). Trimming removed 0 bases from V and 7 bases from J, with 9 bases in between. This CDR3 has 13 residues. Germline assignment: CDR1 SGHAT and CDR2 FQNNGV.

This chain links TRBV3-1 (or the pseudogene TRBV3-2) with TRBJ2-7; D unclear. V lost 6 bases and J lost 3, with 6 bases in between. CDR1 is LGHDT, CDR2 YNNKEL, per germline (reference sequence). The CDR3 is 11 amino acids. This chain's CDR3 is CASSQHYEQYF. As DNA, the CDR3 is TGTGCCAGCAGTCAACACTACGAGCAGTACTTC.

V is TRBV19 and J is TRBJ2-5; D ambiguous. This CDR3 is 13 amino acids long. Germline values: CDR1 LNHDA, CDR2 SQIVND (reference sequence). With 3 bases removed from V and 0 bases from J, the gap between germline ends came to 5 bases. The CDR3 nucleotides read TGTGCCAGTAGTATTGGGCACCAAGAGACCCAGTACTTC. Amino acids: CASSIGHQETQYF.

This clone has at least ten counts. The CDR3 DNA reads as TGCAGCGCCATCCGCGGGGGCCGGTACGAGCAGTACTTC. This encodes CSAIRGGRYEQYF. V usage is TRBV29-1 and J usage is TRBJ2-7; tentative D call: TRBD2 (7 bases). The germline gives CDR1 SQVTM, CDR2 ANQGSEA. Trimming removed 7 bases at V and 4 bases at J, with 17 bases between. The CDR3 spans 13 residues.

The CDR3 region is CASSGGGLAGASSNEQFF. CDR3 coding DNA: TGCGCCAGCAGCGGTGGCGGCCTAGCGGGGGCCTCGTCCAATGAGCAGTTCTTC. The chain joins TRBV5-1 to TRBJ2-1; the match to TRBD2 covers 10 bases. The CDR3 runs to 18 residues. The V and J ends lost 4 bases and 6 bases, in that order; junction bases with no gene match: 16. Germline lookup yields CDR1 SGHRS and CDR2 YFSETQ.